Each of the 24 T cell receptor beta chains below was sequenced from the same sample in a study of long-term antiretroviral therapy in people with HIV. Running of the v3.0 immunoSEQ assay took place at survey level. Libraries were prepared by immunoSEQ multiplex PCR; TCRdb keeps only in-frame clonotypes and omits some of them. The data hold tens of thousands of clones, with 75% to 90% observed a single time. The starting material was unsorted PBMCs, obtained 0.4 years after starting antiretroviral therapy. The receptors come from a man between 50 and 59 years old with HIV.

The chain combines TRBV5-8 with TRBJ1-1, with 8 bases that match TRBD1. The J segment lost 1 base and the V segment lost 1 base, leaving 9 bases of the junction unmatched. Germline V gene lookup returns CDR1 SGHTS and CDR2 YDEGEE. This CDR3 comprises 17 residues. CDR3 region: CASSLLYGTGSNTEAFF. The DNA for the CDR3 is TGTGCCAGCAGCTTGTTGTATGGGACAGGATCGAACACTGAAGCTTTCTTT.

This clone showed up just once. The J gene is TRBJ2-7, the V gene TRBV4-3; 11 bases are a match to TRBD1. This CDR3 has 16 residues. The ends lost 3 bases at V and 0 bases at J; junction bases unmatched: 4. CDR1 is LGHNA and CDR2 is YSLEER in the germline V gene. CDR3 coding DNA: TGCGCCAGCAGCCATGGGACAGGGGGGAGCTCCTACGAGCAGTACTTC. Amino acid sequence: CASSHGTGGSSYEQYF.

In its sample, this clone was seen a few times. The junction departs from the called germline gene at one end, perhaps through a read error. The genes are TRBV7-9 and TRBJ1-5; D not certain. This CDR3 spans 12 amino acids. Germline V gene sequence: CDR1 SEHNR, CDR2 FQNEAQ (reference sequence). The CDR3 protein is CASSLSYGPVDF. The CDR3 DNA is TGTGCCAGCAGCTTAAGTTATGGCCCGGTGGATTTT.

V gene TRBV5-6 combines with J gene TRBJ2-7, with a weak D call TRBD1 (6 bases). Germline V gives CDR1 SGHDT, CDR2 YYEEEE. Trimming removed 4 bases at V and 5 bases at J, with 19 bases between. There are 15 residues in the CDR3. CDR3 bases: TGTGCCAGCAGCGCACGGGACACCGGCGCCCACGAGCAGTACTTC. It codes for CASSARDTGAHEQYF.

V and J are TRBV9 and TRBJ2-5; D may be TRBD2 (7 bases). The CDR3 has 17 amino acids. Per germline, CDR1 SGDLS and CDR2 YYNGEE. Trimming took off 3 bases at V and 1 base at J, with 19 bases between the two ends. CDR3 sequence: CASSGARGRAGQETQYF. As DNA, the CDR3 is TGTGCCAGCAGCGGGGCAAGGGGGAGGGCCGGCCAAGAGACCCAGTACTTC.

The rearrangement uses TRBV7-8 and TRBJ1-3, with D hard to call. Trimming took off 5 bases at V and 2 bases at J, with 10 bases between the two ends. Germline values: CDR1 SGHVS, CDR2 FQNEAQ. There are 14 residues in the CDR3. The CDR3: CASSRTAAGNTIYF. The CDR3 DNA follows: TGTGCCAGCAGCCGGACGGCGGCTGGAAACACCATATATTTT. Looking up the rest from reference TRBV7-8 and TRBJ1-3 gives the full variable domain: GAGVSQSPRYKVAKRGQDVALRCDPISGHVSLFWYQQALGQGPEFLTYFQNEAQLDKSGLPSDRFFAERPEGSVSTLKIQRTQQEDSAVYLCASSRTAAGNTIYFGEGSWLTVV.

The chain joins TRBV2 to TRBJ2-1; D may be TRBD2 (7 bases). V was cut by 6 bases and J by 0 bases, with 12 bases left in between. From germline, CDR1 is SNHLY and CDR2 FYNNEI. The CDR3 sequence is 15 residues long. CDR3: CASRTGGLSYNEQFF. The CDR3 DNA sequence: TGTGCCAGCAGGACGGGGGGCCTCTCCTACAATGAGCAGTTCTTC.

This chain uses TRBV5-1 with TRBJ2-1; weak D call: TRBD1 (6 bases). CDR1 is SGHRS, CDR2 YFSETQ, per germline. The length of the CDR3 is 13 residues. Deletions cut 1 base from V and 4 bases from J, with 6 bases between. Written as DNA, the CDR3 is TGCGCCAGCAGCTTGACAGGGTACAATGAGCAGTTCTTC. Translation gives CASSLTGYNEQFF. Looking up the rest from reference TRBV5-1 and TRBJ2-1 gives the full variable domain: KAGVTQTPRYLIKTRGQQVTLSCSPISGHRSVSWYQQTPGQGLQFLFEYFSETQRNKGNFPGRFSGRQFSNSRSEMNVSTLELGDSALYLCASSLTGYNEQFFGPGTRLTVL.

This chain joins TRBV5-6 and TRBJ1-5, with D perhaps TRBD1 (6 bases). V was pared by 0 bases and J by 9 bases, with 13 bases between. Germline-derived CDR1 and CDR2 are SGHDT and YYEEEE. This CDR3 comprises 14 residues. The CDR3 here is CASSLAGVQRPQHF. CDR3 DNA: TGTGCCAGCAGCTTGGCAGGGGTTCAACGGCCCCAGCATTTT.

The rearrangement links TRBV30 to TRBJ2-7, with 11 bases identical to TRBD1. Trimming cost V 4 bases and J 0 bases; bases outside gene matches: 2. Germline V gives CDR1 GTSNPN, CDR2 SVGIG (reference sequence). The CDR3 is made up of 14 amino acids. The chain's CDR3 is CAWTGTGGSYEQYF. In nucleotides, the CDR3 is TGTGCCTGGACCGGGACAGGGGGCTCCTACGAGCAGTACTTC.

The CDR3 nucleotides are TGTGCCAGCAGTGACTTGGGACAGGTAGATGAAAAACTGTTTTTT. Amino acids: CASSDLGQVDEKLFF. The chain employs TRBV6-5 and TRBJ1-4, with 8 bases fitting TRBD1. V was clipped by 5 bases and J by 6 bases; unmatched bases: 8. The V gene's germline CDR1 is MNHEY and CDR2 SVGAGI. The CDR3 covers 15 residues.

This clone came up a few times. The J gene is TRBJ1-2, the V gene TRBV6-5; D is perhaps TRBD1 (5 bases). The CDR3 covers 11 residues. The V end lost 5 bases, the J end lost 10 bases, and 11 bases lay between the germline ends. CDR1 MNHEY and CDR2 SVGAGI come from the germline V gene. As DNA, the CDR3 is TGTGCCAGCAGTACACGGGACTTCTACACCTTC. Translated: CASSTRDFYTF.

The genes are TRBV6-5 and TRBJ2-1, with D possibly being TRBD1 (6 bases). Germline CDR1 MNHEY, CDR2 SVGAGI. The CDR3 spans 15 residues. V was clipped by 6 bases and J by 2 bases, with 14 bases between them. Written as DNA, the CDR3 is TGTGCCAGCAGCTATGGACAGAAGACCTACAATGAGCAGTTCTTC. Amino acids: CASSYGQKTYNEQFF.

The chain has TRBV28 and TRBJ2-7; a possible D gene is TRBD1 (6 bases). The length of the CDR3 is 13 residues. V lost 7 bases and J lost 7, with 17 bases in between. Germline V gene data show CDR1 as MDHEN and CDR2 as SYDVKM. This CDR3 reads CASISGATREQYF. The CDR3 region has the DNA TGTGCCAGCATTTCAGGGGCGACGAGGGAGCAGTACTTC.

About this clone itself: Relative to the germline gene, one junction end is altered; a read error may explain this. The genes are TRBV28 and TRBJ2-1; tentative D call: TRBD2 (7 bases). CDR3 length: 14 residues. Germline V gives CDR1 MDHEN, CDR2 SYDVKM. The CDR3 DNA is TGTGCCAGCAGTCCTCGGACTAGGGGGATCGGGGGCCTCTTC. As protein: CASSPRTRGIGGLF.

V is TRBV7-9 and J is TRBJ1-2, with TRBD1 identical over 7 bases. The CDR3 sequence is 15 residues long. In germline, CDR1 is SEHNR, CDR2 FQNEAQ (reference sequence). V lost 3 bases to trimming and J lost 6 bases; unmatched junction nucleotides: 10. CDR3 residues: CASSFVYTGDNGYTF. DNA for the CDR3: TGTGCCAGCAGCTTCGTCTACACAGGGGATAATGGCTACACCTTC.

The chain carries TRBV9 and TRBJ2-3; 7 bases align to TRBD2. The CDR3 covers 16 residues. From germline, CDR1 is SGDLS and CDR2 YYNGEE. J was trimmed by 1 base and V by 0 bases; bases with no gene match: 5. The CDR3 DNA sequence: TGTGCCAGCAGCGTAGGGGAGGGACTTCGCACAGATACGCAGTATTTT. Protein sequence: CASSVGEGLRTDTQYF.

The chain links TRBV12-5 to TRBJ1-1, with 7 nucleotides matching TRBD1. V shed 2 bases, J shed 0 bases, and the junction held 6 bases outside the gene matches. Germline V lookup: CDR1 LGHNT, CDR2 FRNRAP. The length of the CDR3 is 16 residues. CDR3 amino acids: CASGLPPDRMNTEAFF. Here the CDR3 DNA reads TGTGCTAGTGGTTTGCCTCCGGACAGGATGAACACTGAAGCTTTCTTT.

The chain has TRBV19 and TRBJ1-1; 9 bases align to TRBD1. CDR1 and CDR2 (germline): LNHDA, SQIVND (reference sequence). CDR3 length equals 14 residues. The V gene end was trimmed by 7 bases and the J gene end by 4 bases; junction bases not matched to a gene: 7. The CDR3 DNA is TGTGCCAGTACCTCGGACAGGGGTGGCACTGAAGCTTTCTTT. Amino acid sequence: CASTSDRGGTEAFF.

CDR3 amino acids: CATSRELGGPYNEQFF. CDR3 in DNA: TGTGCCACCAGCAGAGAATTAGGGGGTCCGTACAATGAGCAGTTCTTC. The J gene is TRBJ2-1, the V gene TRBV15; D may be TRBD1 (6 bases). The CDR3 sequence is 16 residues long. V dropped 0 bases and J dropped 4 bases, with 13 bases sitting between them. CDR1 is LNHNV and CDR2 is YYDKDF in the germline V gene (reference sequence).

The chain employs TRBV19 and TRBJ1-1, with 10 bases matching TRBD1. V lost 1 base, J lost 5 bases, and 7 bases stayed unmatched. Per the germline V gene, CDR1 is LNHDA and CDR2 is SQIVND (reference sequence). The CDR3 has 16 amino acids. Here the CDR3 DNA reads TGTGCCAGTAGTATAGCCGCGACAGGGGGCGAAACTGAAGCTTTCTTT. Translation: CASSIAATGGETEAFF.

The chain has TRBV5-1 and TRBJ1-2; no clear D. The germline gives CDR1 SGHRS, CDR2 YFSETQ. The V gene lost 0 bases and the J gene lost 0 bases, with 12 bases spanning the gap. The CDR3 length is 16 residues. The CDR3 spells CASSLGAGRANYGYTF. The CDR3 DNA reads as TGCGCCAGCAGCTTGGGGGCAGGCCGAGCTAACTATGGCTACACCTTC.

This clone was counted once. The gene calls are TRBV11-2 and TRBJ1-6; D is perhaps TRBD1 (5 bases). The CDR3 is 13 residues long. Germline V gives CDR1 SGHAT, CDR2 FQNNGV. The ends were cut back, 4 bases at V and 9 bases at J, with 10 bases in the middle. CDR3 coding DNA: TGTGCCAGCAGCTCGCAGGGAGGTTCACCCCTCCACTTT. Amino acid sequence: CASSSQGGSPLHF.

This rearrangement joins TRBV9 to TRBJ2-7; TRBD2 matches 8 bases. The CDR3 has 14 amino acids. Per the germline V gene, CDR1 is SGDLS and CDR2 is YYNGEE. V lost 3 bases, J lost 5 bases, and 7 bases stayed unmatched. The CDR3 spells CASSGPGTRDEQYF. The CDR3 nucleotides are TGTGCCAGCAGCGGCCCCGGGACTAGAGACGAGCAGTACTTC.